Presented here are 13 T cell receptor beta chains from one specimen sequenced in a study of blood T cell repertoires in COVID-19. Assay: immunoSEQ multiplex PCR; the TCRdb copy retains only in-frame clones and omits some. The sample has roughly 220,000 clones; about 86% are singletons. Material for sequencing was peripheral blood. These receptors all come from a woman aged 55 to 70 with acute or convalescent COVID-19.

V gene TRBV27 combines with J gene TRBJ1-2; perhaps TRBD1 as D (6 bases). Trimming removed 6 bases from V and 3 bases from J, with 17 bases in between. CDR3 length: 15 amino acids. The germline gives CDR1 MNHEY, CDR2 SMNVEV (reference sequence). CDR3 nucleotide sequence: TGTGCCAGCAGCTATTCCCGTACAGGGTACTATGGCTACACCTTC. Protein product: CASSYSRTGYYGYTF.

This clone was seen a single time. CDR3 bases: TGTGCCAGCAGTTACTCGGCTGCTGGCAATCAGCCCCAGCATTTT. As protein: CASSYSAAGNQPQHF. The chain has TRBV6-6 and TRBJ1-5; D unclear. From germline, CDR1 is MNHNY and CDR2 SVGAGI (reference sequence). Trimming cost V 0 bases and J 2 bases, with 8 bases left between them. The CDR3 spans 15 residues.

The gene calls are TRBV5-6 and TRBJ2-3; tentatively, D is TRBD1 (6 bases). The CDR3 is 15 amino acids. Trimming took off 4 bases at V and 2 bases at J, with 14 bases between the two ends. Germline CDR1 and CDR2: SGHDT and YYEEEE. CDR3 sequence: CASSRDRTFTDTQYF. The CDR3 nucleotides are TGTGCCAGCAGCCGCGACAGGACCTTCACAGATACGCAGTATTTT.

CDR3 DNA: TGCGCCAGCAGCTCACGTGTACGGGGGGACAATGAGCAGTTCTTC. Residues: CASSSRVRGDNEQFF. The chain joins TRBV4-1 to TRBJ2-1, with 7 nucleotides matching TRBD2. The germline gives CDR1 MGHRA, CDR2 YSYEKL. This CDR3 has 15 amino acids. Losses at the gene ends were 5 bases for V and 5 bases for J; bases not matched to a gene: 9.

This sequence joins TRBV6-6 and TRBJ2-5; TRBD2 aligns across 8 bases. V trimming: 2 bases; J trimming: 5 bases; junction bases outside the gene matches: 4. CDR1 and CDR2 (germline): MNHNY, SVGAGI (reference sequence). The CDR3 length is 14 residues. Here the CDR3 DNA reads TGTGCCAGCAGTTACGGTCCTAGCGGGGAGACCCAGTACTTC. Translating it yields CASSYGPSGETQYF.

The chain recombines TRBV5-6 with TRBJ1-1, with 9 bases fitting TRBD1. The CDR3 has 13 residues. Per germline, CDR1 SGHDT and CDR2 YYEEEE. V lost 4 bases to trimming and J lost 8 bases; unmatched junction nucleotides: 6. CDR3 in DNA: TGTGCCAGCAGCCGAGGGACAGGGTGGGAAGCTTTCTTT. Translated: CASSRGTGWEAFF.

This clone was seen a handful of times. The genes are TRBV5-4 and TRBJ2-7; tentatively, D is TRBD2 (7 bases). This CDR3 has 17 residues. Trimming left V 2 bases short and J 0 bases short, with 18 bases between. Germline assignment: CDR1 SGHNT and CDR2 YYREEE (reference sequence). CDR3 nucleotides: TGTGCCAGCAGCTTTGGCGGGGGCATTAGGAACTCCTACGAGCAGTACTTC. Encoded protein: CASSFGGGIRNSYEQYF. The full variable domain, with the rest looked up from reference TRBV5-4 and TRBJ2-7, is ETGVTQSPTHLIKTRGQQVTLRCSSQSGHNTVSWYQQALGQGPQFIFQYYREEENGRGNFPPRFSGLQFPNYSSELNVNALELDDSALYLCASSFGGGIRNSYEQYFGPGTRLTVT.

Comment on this clone: In the same sample, other DNA sequences code for this CDR3. The chain recombines TRBV5-1 with TRBJ1-6, with D perhaps matching TRBD1 (5 bases). Germline assignment: CDR1 SGHRS and CDR2 YFSETQ. The CDR3 runs 15 residues. Between the trimmed V and J ends, which lost 0 bases and 7 bases, there was a span of 11 bases. CDR3 nucleotides: TGCGCCAGCAGCTTGGGACCAGGGTTGAATTCACCCCTCCACTTT. This codes for CASSLGPGLNSPLHF.

This clone was observed a single time. The chain carries TRBV5-1 and TRBJ2-3, with TRBD2 matching over 8 bases. The ends lost 7 bases at V and 2 bases at J; junction bases unmatched: 6. Per germline, CDR1 SGHRS and CDR2 YFSETQ. The CDR3 contains 14 residues. Here the CDR3 reads CASSRGGLTDTQYF. The CDR3 DNA follows: TGCGCCAGCTCCCGGGGGGGCCTCACAGATACGCAGTATTTT.

This chain connects TRBV7-9 to TRBJ2-7; possibly TRBD2 for D (7 bases). The CDR3 is 15 residues long. Germline assignment: CDR1 SEHNR and CDR2 FQNEAQ (reference sequence). Trimming removed 8 bases at V and 4 bases at J, with 21 bases between. The CDR3, as DNA: TGTGCCAGCGCCCGTGGTTGGGGGGGCAATTACGAGCAGTACTTC. Translated, it gives CASARGWGGNYEQYF.

The chain has TRBV19 and TRBJ1-5, with 7 bases aligning to TRBD1. Germline CDR1 and CDR2: LNHDA and SQIVND (reference sequence). Trimming took 6 bases from V and 1 from J; bases not matched to a gene: 3. This CDR3 has 14 residues. CDR3 DNA sequence: TGTGCCAGTAGGACAGGGCAGAGCAATCAGCCCCAGCATTTT. Residues: CASRTGQSNQPQHF.

The rearrangement uses TRBV6-5 and TRBJ1-6, with TRBD1 as a possible D gene (6 bases). Per the germline V gene, CDR1 is MNHEY and CDR2 is SVGAGI. The CDR3 totals 16 residues. V lost 4 bases and J lost 6, with 16 bases in between. CDR3 sequence reads: CASSSQGSEANSPLHF. The CDR3 coding sequence is TGTGCCAGCAGTTCACAGGGTTCAGAGGCTAATTCACCCCTCCACTTT.

The rearrangement links TRBV10-3 to TRBJ2-2, with 7 positions matching TRBD1. Trimming at V came to 10 bases and at J to 4 bases, leaving 9 bases not matched to a gene. Germline-derived CDR1 and CDR2 are ENHRY and SYGVKD. CDR3 length: 14 amino acids. CDR3 residues: CATESRGSTGELFF. CDR3 DNA sequence: TGTGCCACCGAAAGCAGGGGGTCCACCGGGGAGCTGTTTTTT.